Sequencing of this T cell receptor beta chain was carried out in a study of cytomegalovirus exposure and HLA in healthy donors (dated 2017 in TCRdb). For the wider study: In an earlier analysis of approximately 500 of the donors, around 300 Gb of sequence data and 117 million unique TCR beta sequences from 180 million or so T cells were reported. An early release that covered about 600 HLA-typed donors contained approximately 320 gigabases of sequencing data and some 87 million unique TCR sequences. The genetic ancestry cluster associated with self-reported Caucasian donors included around 76% of the 398 genotyped donors. The study aimed to test whether signatures of past pathogen exposure could be identified by cataloging public T cell receptors. Using immunosequencing, the study profiled T cell repertoires from 666 subjects and related those repertoires to cytomegalovirus serostatus. In addition to the first cohort of 650 to 750 subjects, a separate validation cohort of around 110 different subjects was used. To predict cytomegalovirus infection status, the study combined high-throughput TCR immunosequencing, statistical association of individual TCRs with disease status, and machine learning. A later analysis re-analyzed previously published TCR beta repertoires from 600 to 850 donors and added high-resolution HLA genotyping to study TCR occurrence patterns. Rather than drawing on any new phenotypic data, the later analysis identified candidate immune exposures from TCR beta sequences and the way those sequences occurred across donors. In an earlier analysis of roughly 540 of the donors, high-throughput TCR beta sequencing was used to judge whether each TCR beta V gene segment behaved as functional or pseudogenic. Donor age, sex, ethnicity and CMV serostatus were compiled together with the repertoire data. A later genetic analysis used genome-wide SNP genotypes for about three fifths of the 666 donors, treating that subset as a discovery cohort. All discovery cohort repertoires had been generated on a single sequencing platform. HLA typing included class I and class II loci at four-digit resolution. The number of donors typed differed by locus, with roughly 629-640 for A, B, C, DRB1 and DQB1, more than 500 for DQA1, 600 to 610 for DPA1, and about 450 for DPB1. A handful of DR-DQ haplotypes were handled as single units for association and clustering because linkage in the cohort was strong. On average, 235,054 unique TCR beta nucleotide sequences were sequenced per donor among 398 genotyped donors of the cohort, with 15% to 20% of those sequences being non-productive. The study at large found these results: A few of the identified cytomegalovirus-associated TCR beta chains were confirmed in vitro to be specific for cytomegalovirus antigens. A cluster of highly shared sequence variants was judged likely to be a technical artifact of the sequencing pipeline. Compared with the roughly 670-donor mean, donors in an Asian-associated ancestry cluster had fewer N-insertions in productive TCRs, according to a later genetic analysis. A later analysis associated approximately 17,000 TCR beta sequences with specific HLA alleles at a false discovery rate of 0.05. Approximately 16 rarely observed V segments, including chromosome 9 orphons, were excluded from the earlier analysis of a few hundred of the donors because counts were too low. The authors suggested that the approach could potentially be generalized to other disease states and immunological phenotypes. According to a later analysis, TCR association rates differed among HLA loci, with DRB1 alleles showing the most associated TCRs and HLA-C alleles showing the fewest. Immune exposure information for the cohort was limited to CMV serostatus. V-gene and J-gene trimming of TCR beta chains was associated with a missense DCLRE1C variant in a later genetic analysis, and the association was replicated in an independent cohort. The classifier was reported to diagnose cytomegalovirus status with high specificity and sensitivity in both the original cohort and the validation cohort. In a later analysis, several top co-occurrence clusters were reported to appear linked to parvovirus B19, influenza, CMV and Epstein-Barr virus. In an earlier analysis of approximately 590 of the donors, most TCR beta V segments appeared in productive rearrangements about 90% or about 30% of the time, broadly matching IMGT annotations. In a later analysis, HLA-associated TCR beta chains were found to be more clonally expanded and to have lower generation probabilities than equally common non-associated chains. Because some donors lacked HLA typing at each locus, the association tests relied only on the typed subset. A further reported finding was that TCR beta sequences accurately predicted the HLA-A and HLA-B alleles for most subjects in the first cohort. While some public TCRs were present in many individuals, most TCR sequences turned up only very rarely across donors. Correlated functional status among segregating V segments might reflect linkage disequilibrium, but an unknown experimental factor could not be ruled out. The 87-base-pair reads could not distinguish some IMGT-functional V segments, including TRBV6-2 and TRBV6-3, so those segments were excluded. Presence/absence analyses assumed roughly uniform sequencing depth across donors, an assumption that may not hold. According to a later analysis, most CMV-associated TCR beta chains appeared to be HLA-restricted, and the HLA associations seemed to be driven largely by CMV exposure. This cohort had only TCR beta chains sequenced, and the lack of alpha or paired-chain data limited which features could be detected. When HLA alleles, especially DR and DQ, strongly co-occurred, attributing TCR associations to individual alleles was difficult. The study gave a list of around 170 TCR beta chains associated with cytomegalovirus.

In regard to this clone: It has no known antigen specificity. No base-level quality is on record; no much larger clone is a single base apart.

The CDR3 covers 15 residues, taking in both the cysteine and the phenylalanine. The entry retains the CDR3 DNA only, 45 bases that are in frame from base 1. CDR1 is given as LNHNV and CDR2 as YYDKDF, both from the germline V gene (reference sequence). V is clipped by 2 bases and J by 2 bases, and the sequence between their germline boundaries is 13 bases long. The library was made by the immunoSEQ multiplex PCR assay. A mixture of 60 forward primers for TCR Vbeta segments and 13 reverse primers for TCR Jbeta segments was used in the multiplex PCR. The CDR3 region of rearranged TCR beta genes was amplified from genomic DNA by a multiplex PCR assay. The Illumina HiSeq System was used to sequence the amplified TCR beta libraries as 87-base-pair reads. The paper's processing steps were these. Across the roughly 640 repertoires, a later analysis counted roughly 84 million unique TCR beta chains, 9.5 million to 12 million of which were shared by at least two donors. A nearest-neighbor algorithm error-corrected the raw reads and collapsed the reads into unique sequences, merging closely related sequences to remove PCR and sequencing errors. To assign V, D and J gene segments, CDR3 sequences were aligned to IMGT reference sequences. For a sequence to be retained, at least a six-nucleotide match to both a V gene segment and a J gene segment was required. A rearrangement counted as productive if the CDR3 had no stop codons and remained in frame with V and J, and every other rearrangement counted as non-productive. Following IMGT convention, CDR3 was defined as the stretch from the second conserved V-encoded cysteine up to the conserved J-encoded phenylalanine. The earlier analysis of 587 of the donors excluded any sequence lacking an unambiguous match to a single V gene segment. An earlier analysis of several hundred of the donors called V segments functional above 56.7% productive rearrangements and segregating when the between-donor standard deviation exceeded 5%. A statistical classification framework was built to diagnose cytomegalovirus status from the catalog of TCR beta chain sequences. In a later analysis, V and J genes were assigned by comparing TCR nucleotide sequences against IMGT/GENE-DB human TR gene sequences. The TCRdist pipeline was used in a later analysis to assign CDR3 sequences and most-parsimonious VDJ recombination scenarios. In a later analysis, every TCR beta chain was defined by the combination of its CDR3 amino acid sequence and its V-gene family, and reads without a unique V-gene family were dropped. A later analysis removed roughly 590 highly shared, low-generation-probability nucleotide sequences to deal with suspected cross-contamination and a sequencing artifact. In a later analysis, a clonal expansion index was calculated for each public chain from normalized within-repertoire ranks of inferred template counts. In a later analysis, generation probabilities were computed with a VDJ recombination model fitted to out-of-frame rearrangements, and the resulting probabilities were checked against IGoR. A later analysis scored TCR-TCR, TCR-HLA and TCR-CMV co-occurrence with hypergeometric tests, applying a repertoire-size bias correction to TCR pairs. To estimate false discovery rates, a later analysis permuted the HLA or CMV assignments 20 times. In a later analysis, co-occurring TCRs were grouped using DBSCAN, and TCRdist sequence similarity was added for clustering within HLA-allele-positive subsets. For co-occurrence clustering, repertoires with fewer than 30,000 or more than 120,000 public chains were excluded, along with roughly five repertoires with anomalous nucleotide sharing. TCRdb re-hosts the immuneACCESS table, in-frame sequences only. Its copies lack some clones; in the studies checked, an unresolved V gene accounts for under half of them, and the cause for the rest is not known. Clone size and the V and J calls come from that table; the DNA yielded D and trimming. In all, the sample holds 300,000 or so clones, and just under 85% of those were seen once. Clones ranked in the top ten supply more than 1.5% of the sample.

The cohort was made up of about 670 healthy bone marrow donors. All cohort members were sampled while nominally healthy, although unrecorded immune exposures were likely present. The donor was CMV seropositive and belonged to the group of about 290 seropositive cohort members. Each donor provided a peripheral blood sample, and peripheral blood mononuclear cells were used for TCR beta sequencing. Genomic DNA was extracted from the blood cell samples with the Qiagen DNeasy Blood Extraction Kit. Recombination linked TRBV15 to TRBJ2-7, with TRBD2 as a weak D call on 5 bases. The clonotype originates from a woman in her thirties or forties in good health and CMV-seropositive. The sample consisted of PBMCs. The CDR3 reads CATSRPSSGTYEQYF. The nucleotide sequence is TGTGCCACCAGCAGACCTAGCTCGGGCACCTACGAGCAGTACTTC. Reference TRBV15 and TRBJ2-7 proteins supply the regions before and after the CDR3; the full variable domain is: DAMVIQNPRYQVTQFGKPVTLSCSQTLNHNVMYWYQQKSSQAPKLLFHYYDKDFNNEADTPDNFQSRRPNTSFCFLDIRSPGLGDTAMYLCATSRPSSGTYEQYFGPGTRLTVT.